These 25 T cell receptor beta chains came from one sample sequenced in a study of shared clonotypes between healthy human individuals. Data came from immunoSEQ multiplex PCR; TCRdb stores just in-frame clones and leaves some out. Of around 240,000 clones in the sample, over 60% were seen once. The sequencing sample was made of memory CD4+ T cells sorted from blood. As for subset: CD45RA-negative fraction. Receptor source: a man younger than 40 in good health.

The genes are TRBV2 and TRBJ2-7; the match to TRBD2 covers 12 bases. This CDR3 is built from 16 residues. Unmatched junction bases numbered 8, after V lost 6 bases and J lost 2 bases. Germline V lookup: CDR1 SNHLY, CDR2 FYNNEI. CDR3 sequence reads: CASRGLAGPGAYEQYF. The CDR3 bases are TGTGCCAGCAGGGGACTAGCGGGCCCAGGGGCCTACGAGCAGTACTTC.

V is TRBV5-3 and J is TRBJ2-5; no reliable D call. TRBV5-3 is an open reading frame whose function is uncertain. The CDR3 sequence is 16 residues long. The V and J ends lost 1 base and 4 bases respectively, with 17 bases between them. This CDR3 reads CARSLFPCMWLETQYF. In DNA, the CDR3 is TGTGCCAGAAGCTTGTTTCCCTGTATGTGGCTAGAGACCCAGTACTTC.

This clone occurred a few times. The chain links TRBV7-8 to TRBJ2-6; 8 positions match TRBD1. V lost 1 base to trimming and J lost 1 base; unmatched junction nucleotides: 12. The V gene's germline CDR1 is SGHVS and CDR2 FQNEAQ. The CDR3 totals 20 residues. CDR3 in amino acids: CASSLESQGASYSGANVLTF. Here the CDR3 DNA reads TGTGCCAGCAGCTTAGAATCCCAGGGGGCATCATATTCTGGGGCCAACGTCCTGACTTTC.

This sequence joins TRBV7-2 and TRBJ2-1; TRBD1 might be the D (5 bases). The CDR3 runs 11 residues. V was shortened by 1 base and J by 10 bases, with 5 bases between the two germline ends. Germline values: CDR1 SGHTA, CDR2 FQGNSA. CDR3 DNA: TGTGCCAGCAGCTTAGGACAGGAGCAGTTCTTC. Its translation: CASSLGQEQFF.

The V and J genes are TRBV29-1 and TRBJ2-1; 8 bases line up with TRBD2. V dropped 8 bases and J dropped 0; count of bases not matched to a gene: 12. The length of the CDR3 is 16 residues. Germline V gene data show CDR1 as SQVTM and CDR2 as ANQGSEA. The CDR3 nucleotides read TGCAGCAGTGCCTTGTGGAGCGGGAGCTCCTACAATGAGCAGTTCTTC. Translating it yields CSSALWSGSSYNEQFF.

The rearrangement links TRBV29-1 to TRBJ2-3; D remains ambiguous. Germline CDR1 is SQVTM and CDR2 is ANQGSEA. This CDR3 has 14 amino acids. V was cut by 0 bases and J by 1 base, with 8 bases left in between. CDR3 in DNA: TGCAGCGTTGAAGATGGTATGCGCACAGATACGCAGTATTTT. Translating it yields CSVEDGMRTDTQYF.

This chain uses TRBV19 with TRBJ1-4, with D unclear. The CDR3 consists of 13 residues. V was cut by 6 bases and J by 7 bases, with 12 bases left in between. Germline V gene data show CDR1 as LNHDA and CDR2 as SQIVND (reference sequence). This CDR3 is CASSPPVREKLFF. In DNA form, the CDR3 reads TGTGCCAGTAGCCCCCCTGTCCGTGAAAAACTGTTTTTT. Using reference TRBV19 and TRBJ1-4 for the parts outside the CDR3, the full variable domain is DGGITQSPKYLFRKEGQNVTLSCEQNLNHDAMYWYRQDPGQGLRLIYYSQIVNDFQKGDIAEGYSVSREKKESFPLTVTSAQKNPTAFYLCASSPPVREKLFFGSGTQLSVL.

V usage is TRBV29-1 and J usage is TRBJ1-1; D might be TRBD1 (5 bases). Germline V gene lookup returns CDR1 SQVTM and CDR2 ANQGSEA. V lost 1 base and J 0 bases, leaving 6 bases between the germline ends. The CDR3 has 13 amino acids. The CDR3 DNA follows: TGCAGCGTTGAAGGACAGATGAACACTGAAGCTTTCTTT. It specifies CSVEGQMNTEAFF.

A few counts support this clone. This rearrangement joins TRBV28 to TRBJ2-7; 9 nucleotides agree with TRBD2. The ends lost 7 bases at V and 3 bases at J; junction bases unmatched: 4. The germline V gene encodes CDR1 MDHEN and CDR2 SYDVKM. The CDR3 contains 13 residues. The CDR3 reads CASTAGGGYEQYF. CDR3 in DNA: TGTGCCAGCACGGCGGGAGGGGGCTACGAGCAGTACTTC. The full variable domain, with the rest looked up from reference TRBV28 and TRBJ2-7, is DVKVTQSSRYLVKRTGEKVFLECVQDMDHENMFWYRQDPGLGLRLIYFSYDVKMKEKGDIPEGYSVSREKKERFSLILESASTNQTSMYLCASTAGGGYEQYFGPGTRLTVT.

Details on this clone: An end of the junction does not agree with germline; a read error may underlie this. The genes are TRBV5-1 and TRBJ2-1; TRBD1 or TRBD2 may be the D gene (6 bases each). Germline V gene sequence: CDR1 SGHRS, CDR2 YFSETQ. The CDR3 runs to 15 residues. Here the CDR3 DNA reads TGTGCCAGCAGCGCACCGGGGGCGAGGTTCTATGAGCAGTTCTTC. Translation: CASSAPGARFYEQFF.

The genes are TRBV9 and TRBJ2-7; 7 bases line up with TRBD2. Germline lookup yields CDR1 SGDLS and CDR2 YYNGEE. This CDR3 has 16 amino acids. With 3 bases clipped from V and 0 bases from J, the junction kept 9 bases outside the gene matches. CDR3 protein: CASSAYNPGGSYEQYF. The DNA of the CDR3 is TGTGCCAGCAGCGCCTACAATCCGGGAGGCTCCTACGAGCAGTACTTC.

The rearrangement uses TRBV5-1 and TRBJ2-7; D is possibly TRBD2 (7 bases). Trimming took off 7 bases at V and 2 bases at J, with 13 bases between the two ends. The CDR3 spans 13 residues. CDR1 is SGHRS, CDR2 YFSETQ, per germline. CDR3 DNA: TGCGCCAGCGCGGGGGCGGGCGCCTACGAGCAGTACTTC. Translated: CASAGAGAYEQYF.

The chain's CDR3 is CSASVETQYF. For the CDR3, the DNA is TGCAGTGCCTCGGTCGAGACCCAGTACTTC. V gene TRBV20-1 combines with J gene TRBJ2-5; D not resolved. The germline gives CDR1 DFQATT, CDR2 SNEGSKA (reference sequence). V shed 6 bases and J shed 5 bases, with 7 bases lying between them. CDR3 length: 10 residues.

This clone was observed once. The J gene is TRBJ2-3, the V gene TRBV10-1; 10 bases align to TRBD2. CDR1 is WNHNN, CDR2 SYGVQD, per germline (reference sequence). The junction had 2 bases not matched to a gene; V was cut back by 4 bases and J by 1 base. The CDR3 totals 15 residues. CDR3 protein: CASSGTSGGTDTQYF. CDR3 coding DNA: TGCGCCAGCAGTGGAACTAGCGGGGGCACAGATACGCAGTATTTT.

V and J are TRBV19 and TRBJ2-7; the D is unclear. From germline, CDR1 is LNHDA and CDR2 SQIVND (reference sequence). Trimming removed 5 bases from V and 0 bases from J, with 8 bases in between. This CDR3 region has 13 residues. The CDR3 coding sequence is TGTGCCAGTAGTCTGAGTGTCTCCTACGAGCAGTACTTC. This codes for CASSLSVSYEQYF.

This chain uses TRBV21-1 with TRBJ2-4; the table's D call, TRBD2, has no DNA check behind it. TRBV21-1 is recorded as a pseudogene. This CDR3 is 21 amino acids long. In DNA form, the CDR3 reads TGTGCCAGCAGCAATAGCGAGCCTCGCGACACAGACGACTCAGCCAAAAACATTCAGTACTTC. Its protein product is CASSNSEPRDTDDSAKNIQYF.

In DNA, the CDR3 is TGTGCCAGCAGCCCCGGGACAGGGGTCTACAATGAGCAGTTCTTC. It is translated as CASSPGTGVYNEQFF. The rearrangement joins TRBV11-1 to TRBJ2-1; 10 nucleotides match TRBD1. Germline V gives CDR1 SGHAT, CDR2 FQDESV (reference sequence). The CDR3 covers 15 residues. V shed 5 bases and J 3 bases; nucleotides not matched to a gene: 4.

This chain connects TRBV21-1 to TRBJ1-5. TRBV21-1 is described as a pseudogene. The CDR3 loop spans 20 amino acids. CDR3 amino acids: CASSKDGAIPSSYSNQPQHF. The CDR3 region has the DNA TGTGCCAGCAGCAAAGATGGCGCAATCCCTAGCTCATATAGCAATCAGCCCCAGCATTTT.

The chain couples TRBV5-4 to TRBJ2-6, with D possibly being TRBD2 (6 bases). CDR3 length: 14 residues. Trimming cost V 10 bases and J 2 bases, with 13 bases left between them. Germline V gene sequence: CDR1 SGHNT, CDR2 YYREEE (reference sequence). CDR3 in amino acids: CAYAGSTGANVLTF. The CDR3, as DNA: TGTGCCTACGCGGGGTCGACTGGGGCCAACGTCCTGACTTTC. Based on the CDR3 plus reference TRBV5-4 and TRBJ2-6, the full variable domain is ETGVTQSPTHLIKTRGQQVTLRCSSQSGHNTVSWYQQALGQGPQFIFQYYREEENGRGNFPPRFSGLQFPNYSSELNVNALELDDSALYLCAYAGSTGANVLTFGAGSRLTVL.

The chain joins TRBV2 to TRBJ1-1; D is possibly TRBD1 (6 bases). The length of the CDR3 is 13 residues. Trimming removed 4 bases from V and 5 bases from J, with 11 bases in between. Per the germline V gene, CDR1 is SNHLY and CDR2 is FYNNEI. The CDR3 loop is CASSGGPGTEAFF. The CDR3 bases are TGTGCCAGCAGTGGGGGGCCCGGGACTGAAGCTTTCTTT.

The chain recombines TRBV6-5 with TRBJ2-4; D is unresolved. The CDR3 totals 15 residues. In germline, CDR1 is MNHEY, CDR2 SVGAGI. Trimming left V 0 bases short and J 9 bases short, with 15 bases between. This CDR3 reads CASSYSNRADTIQYF. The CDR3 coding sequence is TGTGCCAGCAGTTACTCGAATAGGGCAGATACCATTCAGTACTTC.

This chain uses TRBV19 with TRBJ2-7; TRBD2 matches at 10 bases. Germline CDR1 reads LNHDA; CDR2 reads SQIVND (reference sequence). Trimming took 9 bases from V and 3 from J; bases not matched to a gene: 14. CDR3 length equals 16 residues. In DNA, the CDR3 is TGTGCCAGGACTATCCAGGGGGCTAGCGGGAGCTACGAGCAGTACTTC. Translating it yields CARTIQGASGSYEQYF.

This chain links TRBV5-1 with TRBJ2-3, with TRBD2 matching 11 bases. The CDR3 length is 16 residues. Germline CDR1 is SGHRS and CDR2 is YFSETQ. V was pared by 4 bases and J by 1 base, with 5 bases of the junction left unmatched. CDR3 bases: TGCGCCAGCAGCCTGGGGACTAGCGGAGGCACAGATACGCAGTATTTT. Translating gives CASSLGTSGGTDTQYF.

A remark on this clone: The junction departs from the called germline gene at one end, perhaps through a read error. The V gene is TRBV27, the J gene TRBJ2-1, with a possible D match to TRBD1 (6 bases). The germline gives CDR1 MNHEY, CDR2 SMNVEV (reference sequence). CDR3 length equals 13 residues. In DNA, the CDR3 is TGTGCCAGTTCCCCCGTGACAGGAAATGAGCATTTCTTC. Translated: CASSPVTGNEHFF.

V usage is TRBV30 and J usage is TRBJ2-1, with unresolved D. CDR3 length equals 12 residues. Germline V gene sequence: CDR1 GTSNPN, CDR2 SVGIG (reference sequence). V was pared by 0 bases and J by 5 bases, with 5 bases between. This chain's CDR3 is CAWSVRDNEQFF. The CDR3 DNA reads TGTGCCTGGAGTGTAAGAGACAATGAGCAGTTCTTC.